This entry describes one TCR beta chain. Its antigen is unidentified. The sample comes from a study of coeliac disease. Study-level findings and limits: Largely private TRB repertoires meant most sequences were sample-unique.

Assay used: immunoSEQ multiplex PCR; TCRdb lists only in-frame clones, some missing. The sample shows 2,500 to 3,500 clones, 64% of them seen only once. The CDR3 length is 18 residues. Trimming cost V 1 base and J 0 bases, with 16 bases left between them. Germline V gene sequence: CDR1 MDHEN, CDR2 SYDVKM. The source material was intraepithelial lymphocytes from the gut. The chain couples TRBV28 to TRBJ1-5; no firm D call. The receptor comes from a woman in her thirties or forties. CDR3 sequence: CASSLSRSQTYSNQPQHF. The CDR3 DNA reads TGTGCCAGCAGTTTATCGAGGTCGCAGACCTATAGCAATCAGCCCCAGCATTTT.